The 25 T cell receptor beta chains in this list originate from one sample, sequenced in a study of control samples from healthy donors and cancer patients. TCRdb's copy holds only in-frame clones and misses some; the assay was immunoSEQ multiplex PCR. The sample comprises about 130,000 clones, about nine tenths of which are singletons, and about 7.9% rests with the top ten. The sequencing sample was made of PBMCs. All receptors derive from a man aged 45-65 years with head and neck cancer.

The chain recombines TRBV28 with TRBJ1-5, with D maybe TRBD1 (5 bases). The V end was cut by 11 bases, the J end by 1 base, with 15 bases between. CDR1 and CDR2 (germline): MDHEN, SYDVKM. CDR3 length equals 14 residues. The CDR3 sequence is CALGGGRSNQPQHF. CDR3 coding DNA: TGTGCCCTCGGGGGAGGGCGAAGCAATCAGCCCCAGCATTTT.

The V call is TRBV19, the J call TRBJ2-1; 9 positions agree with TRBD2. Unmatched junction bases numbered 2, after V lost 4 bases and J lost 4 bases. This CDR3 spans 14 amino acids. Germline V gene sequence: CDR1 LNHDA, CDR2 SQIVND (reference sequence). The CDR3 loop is CASSSLAGYNEQFF. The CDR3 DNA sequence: TGTGCCAGTAGTAGCCTAGCGGGGTACAATGAGCAGTTCTTC. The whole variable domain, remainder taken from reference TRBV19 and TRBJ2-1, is DGGITQSPKYLFRKEGQNVTLSCEQNLNHDAMYWYRQDPGQGLRLIYYSQIVNDFQKGDIAEGYSVSREKKESFPLTVTSAQKNPTAFYLCASSSLAGYNEQFFGPGTRLTVL.

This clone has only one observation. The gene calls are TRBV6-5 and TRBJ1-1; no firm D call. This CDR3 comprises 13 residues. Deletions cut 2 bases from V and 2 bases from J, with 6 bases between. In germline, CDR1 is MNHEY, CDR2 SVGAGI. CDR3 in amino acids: CASSYGRNTEAFF. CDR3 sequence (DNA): TGTGCCAGCAGTTACGGTCGTAACACTGAAGCTTTCTTT.

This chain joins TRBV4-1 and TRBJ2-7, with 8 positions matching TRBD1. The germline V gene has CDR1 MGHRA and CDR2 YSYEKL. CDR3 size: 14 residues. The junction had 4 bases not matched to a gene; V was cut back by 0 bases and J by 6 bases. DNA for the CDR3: TGCGCCAGCAGCCAAGACGTCGACAGGGGCGAGCAGTACTTC. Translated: CASSQDVDRGEQYF.

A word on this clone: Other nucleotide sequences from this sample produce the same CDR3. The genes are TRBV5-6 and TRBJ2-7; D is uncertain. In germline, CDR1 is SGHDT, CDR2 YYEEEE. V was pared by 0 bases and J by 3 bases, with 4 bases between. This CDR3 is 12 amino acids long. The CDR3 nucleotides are TGTGCCAGCAGCTTGGTTGGCTACGAGCAGTACTTC. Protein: CASSLVGYEQYF.

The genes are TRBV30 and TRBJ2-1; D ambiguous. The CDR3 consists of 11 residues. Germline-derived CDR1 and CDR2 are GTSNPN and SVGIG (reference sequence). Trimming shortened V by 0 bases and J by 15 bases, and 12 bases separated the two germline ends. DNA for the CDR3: TGTGCCTGGAGTGTATCTGACTCCGCGTTCTTC. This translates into CAWSVSDSAFF.

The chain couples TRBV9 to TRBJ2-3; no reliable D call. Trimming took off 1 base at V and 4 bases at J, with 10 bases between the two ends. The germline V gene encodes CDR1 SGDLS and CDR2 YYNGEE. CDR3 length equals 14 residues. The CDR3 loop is CASSVLPLADTQYF. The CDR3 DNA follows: TGTGCCAGCAGCGTACTACCATTAGCAGATACGCAGTATTTT.

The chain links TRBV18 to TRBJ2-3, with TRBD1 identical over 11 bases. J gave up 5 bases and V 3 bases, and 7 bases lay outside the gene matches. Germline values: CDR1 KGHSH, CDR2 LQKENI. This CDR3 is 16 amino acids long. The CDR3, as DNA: TGTGCCAGCTCACCTGTACCGGACAGGGGGCGAGATACGCAGTATTTT. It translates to CASSPVPDRGRDTQYF.

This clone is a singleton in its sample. The CDR3 region has the DNA TGTGCCAGCAGGGCCACTAGCGCAGAGTGGCGGGATACGCAGTATTTT. Protein: CASRATSAEWRDTQYF. The V and J genes are TRBV5-6 and TRBJ2-3; TRBD2 matches 7 bases. CDR1 and CDR2 from the germline V gene are SGHDT and YYEEEE. This CDR3 is 16 amino acids long. Trimming took 5 bases from V and 6 from J; bases not matched to a gene: 15.

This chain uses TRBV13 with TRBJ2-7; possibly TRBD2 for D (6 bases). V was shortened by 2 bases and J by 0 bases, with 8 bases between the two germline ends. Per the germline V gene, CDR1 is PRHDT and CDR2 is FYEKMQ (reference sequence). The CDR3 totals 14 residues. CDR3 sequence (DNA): TGTGCCAGCAGCTTAACGGGAGCCTCCTACGAGCAGTACTTC. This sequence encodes CASSLTGASYEQYF.

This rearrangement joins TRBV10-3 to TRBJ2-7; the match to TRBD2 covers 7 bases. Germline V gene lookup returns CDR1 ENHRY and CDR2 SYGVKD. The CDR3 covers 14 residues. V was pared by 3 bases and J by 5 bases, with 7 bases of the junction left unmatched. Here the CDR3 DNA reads TGTGCCATCAGTGATAGTAGCGGGTCGGACGAGCAGTACTTC. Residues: CAISDSSGSDEQYF.

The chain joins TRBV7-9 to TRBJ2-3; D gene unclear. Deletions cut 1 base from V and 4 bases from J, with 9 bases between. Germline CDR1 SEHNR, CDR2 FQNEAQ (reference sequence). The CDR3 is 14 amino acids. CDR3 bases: TGTGCCAGCAGCTTAGAGGGCGCTGCAGATACGCAGTATTTT. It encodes CASSLEGAADTQYF. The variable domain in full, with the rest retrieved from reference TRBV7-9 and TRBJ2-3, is DTGVSQNPRHKITKRGQNVTFRCDPISEHNRLYWYRQTLGQGPEFLTYFQNEAQLEKSRLLSDRFSAERPKGSFSTLEIQRTEQGDSAMYLCASSLEGAADTQYFGPGTRLTVL.

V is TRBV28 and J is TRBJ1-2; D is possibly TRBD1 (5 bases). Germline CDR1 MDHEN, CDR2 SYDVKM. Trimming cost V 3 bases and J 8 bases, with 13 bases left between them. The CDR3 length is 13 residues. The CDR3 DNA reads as TGTGCCAGCAGTTTTCGCAGGGCCCCAGGCTACACCTTC. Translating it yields CASSFRRAPGYTF.

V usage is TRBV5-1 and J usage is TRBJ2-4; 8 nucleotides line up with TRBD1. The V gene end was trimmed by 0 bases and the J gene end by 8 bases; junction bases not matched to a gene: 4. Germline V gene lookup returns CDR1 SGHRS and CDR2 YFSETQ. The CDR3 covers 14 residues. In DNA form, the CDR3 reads TGCGCCAGCAGCTTGGGACAGGGGAGCTACATTCAGTACTTC. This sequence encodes CASSLGQGSYIQYF.

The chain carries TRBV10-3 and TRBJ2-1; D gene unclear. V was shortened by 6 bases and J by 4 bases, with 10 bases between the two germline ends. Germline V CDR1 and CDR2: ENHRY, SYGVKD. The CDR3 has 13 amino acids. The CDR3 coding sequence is TGTGCCATCAGGAACAGTGAATACAATGAGCAGTTCTTC. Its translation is CAIRNSEYNEQFF.

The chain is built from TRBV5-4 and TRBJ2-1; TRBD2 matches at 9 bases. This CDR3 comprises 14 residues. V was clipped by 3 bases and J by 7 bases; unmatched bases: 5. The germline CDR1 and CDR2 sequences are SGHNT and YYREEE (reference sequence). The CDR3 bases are TGTGCCAGCAGCTCTGGCGGGGGGGCGAATGAGCAGTTCTTC. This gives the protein CASSSGGGANEQFF. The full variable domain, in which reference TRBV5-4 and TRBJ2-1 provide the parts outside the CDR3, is ETGVTQSPTHLIKTRGQQVTLRCSSQSGHNTVSWYQQALGQGPQFIFQYYREEENGRGNFPPRFSGLQFPNYSSELNVNALELDDSALYLCASSSGGGANEQFFGPGTRLTVL.

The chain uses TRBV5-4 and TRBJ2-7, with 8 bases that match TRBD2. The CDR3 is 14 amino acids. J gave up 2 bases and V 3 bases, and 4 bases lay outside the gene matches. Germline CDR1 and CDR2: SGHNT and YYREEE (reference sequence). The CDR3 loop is CASSSRGGTYEQYF. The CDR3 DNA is TGTGCCAGCAGCTCACGCGGGGGGACCTACGAGCAGTACTTC.

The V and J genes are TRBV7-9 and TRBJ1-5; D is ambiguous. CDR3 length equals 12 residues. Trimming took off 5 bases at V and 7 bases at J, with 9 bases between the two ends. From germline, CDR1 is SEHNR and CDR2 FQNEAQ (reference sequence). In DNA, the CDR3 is TGTGCCAGCAGCCGAGCCGGGCAGCCCCAGCATTTT. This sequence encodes CASSRAGQPQHF.

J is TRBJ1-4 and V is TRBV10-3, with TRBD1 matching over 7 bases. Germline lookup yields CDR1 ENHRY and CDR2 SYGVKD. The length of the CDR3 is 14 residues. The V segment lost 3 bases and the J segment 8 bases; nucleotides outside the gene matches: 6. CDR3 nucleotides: TGTGCCATCAGTGAACAGGGGAGGGGGGAAAAACTGTTTTTT. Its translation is CAISEQGRGEKLFF.

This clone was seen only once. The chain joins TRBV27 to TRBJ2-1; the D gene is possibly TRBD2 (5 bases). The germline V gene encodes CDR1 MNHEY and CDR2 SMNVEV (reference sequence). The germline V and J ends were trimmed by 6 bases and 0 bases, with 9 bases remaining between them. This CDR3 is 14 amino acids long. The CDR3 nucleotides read TGTGCCAGCAGCGGGATGAGCTCCTACAATGAGCAGTTCTTC. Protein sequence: CASSGMSSYNEQFF.

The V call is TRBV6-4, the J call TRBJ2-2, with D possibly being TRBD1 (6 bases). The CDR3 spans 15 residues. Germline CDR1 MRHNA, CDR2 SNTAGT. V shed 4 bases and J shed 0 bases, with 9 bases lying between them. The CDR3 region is CASSGQATNTGELFF. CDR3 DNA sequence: TGTGCCAGCAGTGGACAGGCGACGAACACCGGGGAGCTGTTTTTT.

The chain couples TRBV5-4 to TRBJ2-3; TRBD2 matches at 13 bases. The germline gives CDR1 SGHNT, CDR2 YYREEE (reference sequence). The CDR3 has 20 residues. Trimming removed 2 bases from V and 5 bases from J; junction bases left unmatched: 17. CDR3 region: CASSFQMGTSGDYAKDTQYF. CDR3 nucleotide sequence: TGTGCCAGCAGCTTTCAAATGGGGACTAGCGGGGACTATGCGAAAGATACGCAGTATTTT.

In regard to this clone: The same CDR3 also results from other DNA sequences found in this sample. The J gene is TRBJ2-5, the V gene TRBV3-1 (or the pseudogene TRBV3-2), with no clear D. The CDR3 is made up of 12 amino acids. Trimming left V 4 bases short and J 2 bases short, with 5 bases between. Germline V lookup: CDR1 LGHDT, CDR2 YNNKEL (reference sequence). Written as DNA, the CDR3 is TGTGCCAGCAGCCTGGGGCAAGAGACCCAGTACTTC. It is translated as CASSLGQETQYF.

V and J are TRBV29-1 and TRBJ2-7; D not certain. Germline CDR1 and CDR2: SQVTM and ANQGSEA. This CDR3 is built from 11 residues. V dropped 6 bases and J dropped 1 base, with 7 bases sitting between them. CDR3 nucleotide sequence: TGCAGCGTCGACCTTTCCTACGAGCAGTACTTC. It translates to CSVDLSYEQYF.

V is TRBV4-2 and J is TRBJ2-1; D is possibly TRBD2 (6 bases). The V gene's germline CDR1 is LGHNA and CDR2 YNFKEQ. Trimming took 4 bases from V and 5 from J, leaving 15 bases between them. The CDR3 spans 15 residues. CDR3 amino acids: CASSLTSNFHNEQFF. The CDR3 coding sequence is TGTGCCAGCAGCCTGACTAGTAATTTCCACAATGAGCAGTTCTTC.